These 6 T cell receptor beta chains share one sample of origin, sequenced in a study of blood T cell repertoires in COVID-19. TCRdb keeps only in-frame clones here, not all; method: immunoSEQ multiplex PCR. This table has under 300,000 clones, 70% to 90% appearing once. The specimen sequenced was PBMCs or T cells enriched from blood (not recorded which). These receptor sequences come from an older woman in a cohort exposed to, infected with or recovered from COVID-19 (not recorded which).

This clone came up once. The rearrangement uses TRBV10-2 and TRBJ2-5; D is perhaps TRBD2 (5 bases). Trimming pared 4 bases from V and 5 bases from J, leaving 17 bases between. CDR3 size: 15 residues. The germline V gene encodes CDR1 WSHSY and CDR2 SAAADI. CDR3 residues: CASSGSSSRGETQYF. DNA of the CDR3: TGCGCCAGCAGTGGCTCGTCCAGCCGGGGTGAGACCCAGTACTTC.

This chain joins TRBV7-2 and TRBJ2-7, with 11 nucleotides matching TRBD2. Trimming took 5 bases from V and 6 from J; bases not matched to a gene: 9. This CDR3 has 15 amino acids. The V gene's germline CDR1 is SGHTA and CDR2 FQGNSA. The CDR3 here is CASSPSSSGRFEQYF. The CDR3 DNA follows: TGTGCCAGCAGCCCTAGCTCTAGCGGGAGGTTCGAGCAGTACTTC. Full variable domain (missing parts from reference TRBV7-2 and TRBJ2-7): GAGVSQSPSNKVTEKGKDVELRCDPISGHTALYWYRQSLGQGLEFLIYFQGNSAPDKSGLPSDRFSAERTGGSVSTLTIQRTQQEDSAVYLCASSPSSSGRFEQYFGPGTRLTVT.

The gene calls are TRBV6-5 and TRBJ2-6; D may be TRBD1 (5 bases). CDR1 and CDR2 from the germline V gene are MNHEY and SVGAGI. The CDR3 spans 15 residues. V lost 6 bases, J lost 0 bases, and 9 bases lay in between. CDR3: CASRRQSSGANVLTF. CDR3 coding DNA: TGTGCCAGCAGACGACAGTCCTCTGGGGCCAACGTCCTGACTTTC.

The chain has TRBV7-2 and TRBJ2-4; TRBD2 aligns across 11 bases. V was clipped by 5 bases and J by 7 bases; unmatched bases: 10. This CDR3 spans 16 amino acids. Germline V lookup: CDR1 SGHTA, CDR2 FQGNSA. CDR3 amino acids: CASSQGLAGGGNIQYF. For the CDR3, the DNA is TGTGCCAGCAGCCAAGGTCTAGCGGGAGGAGGGAACATTCAGTACTTC.

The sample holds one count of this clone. The CDR3 here is CASSPQGAQGGYTF. The CDR3 DNA reads TGTGCCAGCTCACCCCAGGGGGCGCAAGGGGGCTACACCTTC. The V and J genes are TRBV18 and TRBJ1-2; 8 nucleotides line up with TRBD1. The CDR3 is 14 residues long. The V segment lost 3 bases and the J segment 8 bases; nucleotides outside the gene matches: 8. Germline loops: CDR1 KGHSH, CDR2 LQKENI. Full variable domain (rest looked up from reference TRBV18 and TRBJ1-2): NAGVMQNPRHLVRRRGQEARLRCSPMKGHSHVYWYRQLPEEGLKFMVYLQKENIIDESGMPKERFSAEFPKEGPSILRIQQVVRGDSAAYFCASSPQGAQGGYTFGSGTRLTVV.

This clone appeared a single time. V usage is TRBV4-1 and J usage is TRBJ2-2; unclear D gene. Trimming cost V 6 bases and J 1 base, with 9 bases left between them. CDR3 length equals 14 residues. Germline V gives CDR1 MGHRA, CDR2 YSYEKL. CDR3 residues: CASRNLENTGELFF. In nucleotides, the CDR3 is TGCGCCAGCAGAAATTTAGAGAACACCGGGGAGCTGTTTTTT.